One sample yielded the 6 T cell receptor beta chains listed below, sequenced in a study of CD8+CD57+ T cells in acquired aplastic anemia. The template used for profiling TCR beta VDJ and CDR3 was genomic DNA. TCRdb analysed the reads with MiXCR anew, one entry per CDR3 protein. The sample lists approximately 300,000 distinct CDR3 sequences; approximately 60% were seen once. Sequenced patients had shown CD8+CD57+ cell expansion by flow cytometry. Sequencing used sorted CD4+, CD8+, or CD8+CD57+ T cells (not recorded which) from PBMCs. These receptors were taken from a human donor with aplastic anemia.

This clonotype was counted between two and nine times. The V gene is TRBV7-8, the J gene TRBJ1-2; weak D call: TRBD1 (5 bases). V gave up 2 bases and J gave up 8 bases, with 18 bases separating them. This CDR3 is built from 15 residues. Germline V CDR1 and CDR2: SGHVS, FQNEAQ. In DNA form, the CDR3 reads TGTGCCAGCAGCTTATTGACAGCATCCTTAGCGGGCTACACCTTC. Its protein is CASSLLTASLAGYTF.

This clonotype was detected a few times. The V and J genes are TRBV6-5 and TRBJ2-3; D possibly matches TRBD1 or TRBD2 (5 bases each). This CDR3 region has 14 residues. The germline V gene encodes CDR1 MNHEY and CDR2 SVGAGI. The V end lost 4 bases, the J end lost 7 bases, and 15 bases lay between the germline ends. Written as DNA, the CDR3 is TGTGCCAGCAGTTGGGACCCAGATCCGCATACGCAGTATTTT. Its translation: CASSWDPDPHTQYF.

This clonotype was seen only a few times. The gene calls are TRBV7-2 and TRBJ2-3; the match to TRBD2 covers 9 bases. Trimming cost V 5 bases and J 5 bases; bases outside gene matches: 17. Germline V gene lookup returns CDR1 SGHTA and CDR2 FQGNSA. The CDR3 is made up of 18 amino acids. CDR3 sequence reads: CASSLVGLAGGRVDTQYF. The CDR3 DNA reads TGTGCCAGCAGCCTCGTGGGTTTGGCGGGGGGGCGTGTAGATACGCAGTATTTT.

CDR3 sequence (DNA): TGTGCCACCAGTGACCGGACAGGGATGACACCCTATGGCTACACCTTC. This encodes CATSDRTGMTPYGYTF. The chain recombines TRBV24-1 with TRBJ1-2, with TRBD1 matching over 8 bases. The CDR3 has 16 residues. V was clipped by 4 bases and J by 4 bases; unmatched bases: 10. CDR1 and CDR2 from the germline V gene are KGHDR and SFDVKD.

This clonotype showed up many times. CDR3 loop: CSARLDGADTQYF. The CDR3 coding sequence is TGCAGTGCTAGACTGGATGGGGCAGATACGCAGTATTTT. The J gene is TRBJ2-3, the V gene TRBV20-1; D uncertain. CDR3 length: 13 residues. Germline values: CDR1 DFQATT, CDR2 SNEGSKA (reference sequence). V was pared by 2 bases and J by 4 bases, with 10 bases between.

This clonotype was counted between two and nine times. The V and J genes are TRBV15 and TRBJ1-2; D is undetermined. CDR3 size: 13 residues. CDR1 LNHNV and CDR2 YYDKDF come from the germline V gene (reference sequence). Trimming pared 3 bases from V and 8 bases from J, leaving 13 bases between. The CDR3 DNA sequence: TGTGCCACCAGCAGTTCGAGGGCCGGAGGCTACACCTTC. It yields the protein CATSSSRAGGYTF.